These 18 T cell receptor beta chains were all obtained from the same sample, sequenced in a study of cytomegalovirus exposure and HLA in healthy donors. The PCR had 60 Vbeta and 13 Jbeta primers. TCRdb's copy holds only in-frame clones and misses some; the assay was immunoSEQ multiplex PCR. The data hold approximately 190,000 clones, with about 77% observed a single time. Sequencing was carried out using PBMCs. The receptor set was obtained from a woman aged 25 to 39 in good health and CMV-seropositive.

The chain recombines TRBV18 with TRBJ2-3, with 14 bases aligning to TRBD2. The CDR3 has 16 residues. From germline, CDR1 is KGHSH and CDR2 LQKENI. After removal of 4 bases from V and 4 bases from J, the junction contained 4 bases not matched to a gene. CDR3 region: CASSRGTSGGADTQYF. CDR3 DNA: TGTGCCAGCTCACGCGGGACTAGCGGGGGTGCAGATACGCAGTATTTT.

This chain connects TRBV18 to TRBJ1-1, with unresolved D. This CDR3 has 16 amino acids. V lost 3 bases to trimming and J lost 2 bases, with 16 bases between them. From germline, CDR1 is KGHSH and CDR2 LQKENI. CDR3 protein: CASSPLIVGSNTEAFF. CDR3 nucleotides: TGTGCCAGCTCACCTCTTATCGTAGGGAGTAACACTGAAGCTTTCTTT. The variable domain in full, completed from reference TRBV18 and TRBJ1-1, reads NAGVMQNPRHLVRRRGQEARLRCSPMKGHSHVYWYRQLPEEGLKFMVYLQKENIIDESGMPKERFSAEFPKEGPSILRIQQVVRGDSAAYFCASSPLIVGSNTEAFFGQGTRLTVV.

The chain carries TRBV6-1 and TRBJ2-2; 11 nucleotides line up with TRBD1. V lost 2 bases and J lost 4; bases outside the gene matches: 12. CDR3 size: 19 residues. Looked up from germline, CDR1 is MNHNS and CDR2 is SASEGT. The CDR3: CASSEHRVGQGAPTGELFF. DNA of the CDR3: TGTGCCAGCAGTGAACACCGGGTTGGACAGGGGGCGCCCACCGGGGAGCTGTTTTTT.

The CDR3 DNA is TGCAGTGCTGCTGACAGGACTGAAGCTTTCTTT. Translation: CSAADRTEAFF. V is TRBV20-1 and J is TRBJ1-1; weak D call: TRBD1 (6 bases). V dropped 5 bases and J dropped 5 bases, with 9 bases sitting between them. The CDR3 is made up of 11 amino acids. Germline V lookup: CDR1 DFQATT, CDR2 SNEGSKA (reference sequence).

The chain employs TRBV7-9 and TRBJ1-4; D uncertain. V gave up 1 base and J gave up 5 bases, with 5 bases separating them. Germline CDR1 SEHNR, CDR2 FQNEAQ (reference sequence). CDR3 length: 13 amino acids. For the CDR3, the DNA is TGTGCCAGCAGCTTAGTCGAGAATGAAAAACTGTTTTTT. It codes for CASSLVENEKLFF.

This clone was detected only once. The chain uses TRBV28 and TRBJ1-1; tentatively, D is TRBD1 (5 bases). This CDR3 is built from 17 residues. Germline CDR1 and CDR2: MDHEN and SYDVKM. Trimming took 4 bases from V and 2 from J, leaving 20 bases between them. The CDR3 DNA sequence: TGTGCCAGCAGTTCAGAGAGATATTGGGGCCTTAACACTGAAGCTTTCTTT. As protein: CASSSERYWGLNTEAFF.

The CDR3 DNA sequence: TGTGCCAGCAACCCAGTTAGCGGTGAGGCCCAGTACTTC. Translation gives CASNPVSGEAQYF. The J gene is TRBJ2-5, the V gene TRBV7-9; D possibly corresponds to TRBD2 (6 bases). There are 13 residues in the CDR3. Trimming shortened V by 7 bases and J by 9 bases, and 18 bases separated the two germline ends. Looked up from germline, CDR1 is SEHNR and CDR2 is FQNEAQ (reference sequence).

V usage is TRBV10-3 and J usage is TRBJ1-3, with D maybe TRBD1 (6 bases). V was trimmed by 4 bases and J by 0 bases, leaving 10 bases between them. The CDR3 has 15 amino acids. Per germline, CDR1 ENHRY and CDR2 SYGVKD. The chain's CDR3 is CAISAQGGSGNTIYF. The CDR3, as DNA: TGTGCCATCAGTGCTCAAGGGGGCTCTGGAAACACCATATATTTT.

In this sample, this clone turned up once. The chain links TRBV11-3 to TRBJ2-1; 7 bases fit TRBD1. The CDR3 consists of 13 residues. In germline, CDR1 is SGHNT, CDR2 YENEEA. V was clipped by 5 bases and J by 6 bases; unmatched bases: 4. The CDR3 here is CASSTRTGNEQFF. The CDR3 DNA sequence: TGTGCCAGCAGCACCCGGACAGGCAATGAGCAGTTCTTC.

The gene calls are TRBV7-2 and TRBJ1-3; D not resolved. Germline V lookup: CDR1 SGHTA, CDR2 FQGNSA. This CDR3 is 17 amino acids long. Trimming stripped 1 base from V and 1 base from J, with 14 bases between. In DNA, the CDR3 is TGTGCCAGCAGCTTAGACGCAGGCAGATTATCTGGAAACACCATATATTTT. Its protein is CASSLDAGRLSGNTIYF.

This chain connects TRBV28 to TRBJ2-3; the match to TRBD2 covers 8 bases. Per germline, CDR1 MDHEN and CDR2 SYDVKM. The junction had 7 bases not matched to a gene; V was cut back by 7 bases and J by 1 base. The CDR3 has 15 residues. CDR3 nucleotide sequence: TGTGCCAGCAATAAGGCGGGGGGACGCACAGATACGCAGTATTTT. Its protein product is CASNKAGGRTDTQYF.

The chain joins TRBV6-5 to TRBJ2-3, with 9 bases fitting TRBD1. The germline CDR1 and CDR2 sequences are MNHEY and SVGAGI. This CDR3 spans 15 amino acids. V gave up 6 bases and J gave up 2 bases; unmatched junction bases: 6. The CDR3 spells CASRPGTGYTDTQYF. In DNA, the CDR3 is TGTGCCAGCAGGCCCGGGACAGGGTACACAGATACGCAGTATTTT.

Worth noting for this clone: The junction and the germline gene differ at one end; a read error may be behind it. The chain has TRBV29-1 and TRBJ1-1; 9 bases fit TRBD1. The CDR3 is made up of 13 amino acids. CDR1 is SQVTM, CDR2 ANQGSEA, per germline. The CDR3, as DNA: TGCAGCGGTGAACAGGGGGCGAGCACTGAAGCTTTCTTT. Its protein is CSGEQGASTEAFF.

The CDR3 is CASSLDSQAGQPQHF. CDR3 bases: TGTGCCAGCAGCTTAGACTCCCAGGCCGGTCAGCCCCAGCATTTT. The chain uses TRBV7-6 and TRBJ1-5, with D unclear. Germline V gene sequence: CDR1 SGHVS, CDR2 FNYEAQ. Trimming removed 1 base at V and 6 bases at J, with 13 bases between. There are 15 residues in the CDR3.

The CDR3 here is CASSQPDRGRSPLHF. The CDR3 coding sequence is TGTGCCAGCAGCCAACCAGACAGGGGGCGGTCACCCCTCCACTTT. The V call is TRBV4-2, the J call TRBJ1-6; 10 nucleotides line up with TRBD1. V dropped 2 bases and J dropped 10; count of bases not matched to a gene: 5. CDR1 is LGHNA, CDR2 YNFKEQ, per germline. This CDR3 is built from 15 residues.

V and J are TRBV7-7 and TRBJ2-1; 10 bases fit TRBD2. This CDR3 is built from 13 residues. The germline gives CDR1 SSHAT, CDR2 FNYEAQ (reference sequence). With V trimmed by 5 bases and J by 11 bases, 6 bases remained unmatched. The CDR3 coding sequence is TGTGCCAGCAGCCCCTCTAGCGGGAGCAAGCAGTTCTTC. As protein: CASSPSSGSKQFF.

This chain links TRBV28 with TRBJ1-1, with a tentative D call TRBD1 (6 bases). V was trimmed by 0 bases and J by 4 bases, leaving 12 bases between them. The length of the CDR3 is 15 residues. Germline V lookup: CDR1 MDHEN, CDR2 SYDVKM. This chain's CDR3 is CASSLWGQGPTEAFF. For the CDR3, the DNA is TGTGCCAGCAGTTTATGGGGACAAGGGCCCACTGAAGCTTTCTTT.

This chain uses TRBV5-1 with TRBJ1-4; 7 nucleotides agree with TRBD1. The CDR3 has 16 residues. After removal of 5 bases from V and 5 bases from J, the junction contained 12 bases not matched to a gene. Germline V gives CDR1 SGHRS, CDR2 YFSETQ. CDR3 sequence: CASRVGTGQPNEKLFF. DNA for the CDR3: TGCGCCAGCAGGGTGGGCACGGGACAGCCGAATGAAAAACTGTTTTTT.